This TCR beta chain was found in a study of response to subunit inactivated influenza vaccine. TCRdb re-derived calls from the RT-PCR reads in MiXCR, one entry per CDR3 protein. The data contain 650,000 to 700,000 distinct CDR3 sequences, more than 15% of them seen just once; the ten biggest clones take up approximately 10%. A few counts support this clonotype. Between the trimmed V and J ends, which lost 1 base and 4 bases, there was a span of 8 bases. The CDR3 has 12 amino acids. CDR1 is DFQATT and CDR2 is SNEGSKA in the germline V gene (reference sequence). Material: PBMCs from blood, obtained approximately 12 days after vaccination. The genes are TRBV20-1 and TRBJ2-7, with D perhaps matching TRBD1 (5 bases). This TCR came from a man in his fifties or sixties who received an inactivated influenza vaccine. The CDR3 loop reads CSARARVYEQYF. The CDR3 DNA follows: TGCAGTGCTAGAGCCAGGGTTTACGAGCAGTACTTC.